Shown below are 21 T cell receptor beta chains from a single sample sequenced in a study of OX40 agonist ivuxolimab in advanced cancers. Library method: the immunoSEQ multiplex PCR assay. Drawn from immuneACCESS, this table holds only the in-frame rearrangements with V and J called that TCRdb kept. Clones are partly lost; checked studies trace under half to an unresolved V gene and leave the rest unexplained. Across this sample there are 60,000 to 100,000 clones, with 85% to 95% seen only once. Roughly 11% of the sample is held by the ten biggest clonotypes. The sequenced sample was CD4+ or CD8+ T cells sorted from blood, obtained in a trial of the OX40 agonist ivuxolimab. The receptors shown here come from an adult with an advanced solid tumor such as melanoma, head and neck, liver or kidney cancer.

This chain connects TRBV7-9 to TRBJ2-7; 7 bases fit TRBD1. The trim removed 6 bases at V and 3 bases at J, leaving 11 bases unmatched. Per the germline V gene, CDR1 is SEHNR and CDR2 is FQNEAQ (reference sequence). The CDR3 length is 15 residues. The CDR3: CASSFSTGNFYEQYF. In nucleotides, the CDR3 is TGTGCCAGCAGTTTCTCGACAGGGAATTTCTACGAGCAGTACTTC.

V gene TRBV7-2 combines with J gene TRBJ2-2; possible D gene TRBD1, 6 bases. V lost 5 bases, J lost 7 bases, and 20 bases lay in between. This CDR3 contains 16 residues. Germline CDR1 SGHTA, CDR2 FQGNSA. CDR3 protein: CASSLGVVQGVGELFF. In DNA form, the CDR3 reads TGTGCCAGCAGCCTCGGAGTGGTACAGGGTGTCGGGGAGCTGTTTTTT.

The genes are TRBV10-1 and TRBJ1-4; 7 nucleotides match TRBD1. The CDR3 is made up of 13 amino acids. Trimming took 6 bases from V and 8 from J; bases not matched to a gene: 6. Per germline, CDR1 WNHNN and CDR2 SYGVQD (reference sequence). CDR3 amino acids: CASSLTGSEKLFF. The CDR3 DNA reads TGCGCCAGCAGCCTGACAGGGAGCGAAAAACTGTTTTTT.

The gene calls are TRBV7-2 and TRBJ2-1, with D tentatively TRBD1 (7 bases). V shed 6 bases and J shed 4 bases, with 16 bases lying between them. The CDR3 has 15 amino acids. Germline CDR1 and CDR2: SGHTA and FQGNSA. The CDR3 bases are TGTGCCAGCAGGGGCGCGGAGGGGGCGTACAATGAGCAGTTCTTC. The encoded protein is CASRGAEGAYNEQFF.

The chain is built from TRBV6-5 and TRBJ1-1, with D possibly being TRBD1 (6 bases). This CDR3 contains 16 residues. Between the trimmed V and J ends, which lost 2 bases and 1 base, there was a span of 14 bases. Germline V gives CDR1 MNHEY, CDR2 SVGAGI. In DNA form, the CDR3 reads TGTGCCAGCAGTTACGGGCCAGGGGAACCGAACACTGAAGCTTTCTTT. It translates to CASSYGPGEPNTEAFF.

The V call is TRBV6-5, the J call TRBJ1-1; D uncertain. The CDR3 length is 15 residues. Per the germline V gene, CDR1 is MNHEY and CDR2 is SVGAGI. Trimming cost V 2 bases and J 1 base, with 11 bases left between them. For the CDR3, the DNA is TGTGCCAGCAGTTACGTACCCATGGGGAACACTGAAGCTTTCTTT. Translation gives CASSYVPMGNTEAFF.

The rearrangement uses TRBV4-1 and TRBJ1-1; tentatively, D is TRBD1 (5 bases). CDR1 is MGHRA, CDR2 YSYEKL, per germline. The V gene lost 4 bases and the J gene lost 4 bases, with 13 bases spanning the gap. The CDR3 covers 14 residues. The CDR3 region has the DNA TGCGCCAGCAGCCCGGGGCAATGGAGCACTGAAGCTTTCTTT. This sequence encodes CASSPGQWSTEAFF.

This chain uses TRBV2 with TRBJ1-2; D not resolved. Trimming removed 1 base from V and 8 bases from J, with 14 bases in between. From germline, CDR1 is SNHLY and CDR2 FYNNEI. CDR3 length: 14 amino acids. CDR3 DNA sequence: TGTGCCAGCAGTGAAGGCGGGCCCGCCGAGGGCTACACCTTC. Translated: CASSEGGPAEGYTF.

This clone was observed a single time. The rearrangement joins TRBV7-6 to TRBJ1-1, with D possibly being TRBD1 (6 bases). The V and J ends lost 5 bases and 0 bases respectively, with 13 bases between them. The CDR3 consists of 15 residues. Germline loops: CDR1 SGHVS, CDR2 FNYEAQ. CDR3 sequence: CASSPQGFMNTEAFF. The CDR3 coding sequence is TGTGCCAGCAGCCCTCAGGGGTTTATGAACACTGAAGCTTTCTTT.

The chain's CDR3 is CASGGVTDTQYF. Here the CDR3 DNA reads TGTGCCAGCGGAGGGGTAACAGATACGCAGTATTTT. This chain links TRBV27 with TRBJ2-3, with D possibly being TRBD2 (6 bases). The ends were cut back, 8 bases at V and 3 bases at J, with 9 bases in the middle. This CDR3 is built from 12 residues. Germline lookup yields CDR1 MNHEY and CDR2 SMNVEV (reference sequence).

This chain links TRBV7-9 with TRBJ2-7; D unresolved. V was cut by 1 base and J by 7 bases, with 8 bases left in between. Germline values: CDR1 SEHNR, CDR2 FQNEAQ (reference sequence). The CDR3 extends over 12 amino acids. DNA of the CDR3: TGTGCCAGCAGCTTAGGGCCCTGGGAGCAGTACTTC. This translates into CASSLGPWEQYF.

The chain couples TRBV7-8 to TRBJ2-1, with D perhaps matching TRBD1 or TRBD2 (6 bases each). Germline CDR1 SGHVS, CDR2 FQNEAQ. Trimming removed 5 bases at V and 5 bases at J, with 19 bases between. This CDR3 has 16 residues. The CDR3 loop is CASSPRRGRDHNEQFF. The CDR3 nucleotides are TGTGCCAGCAGCCCCCGCCGGGGGCGTGACCACAATGAGCAGTTCTTC.

V is TRBV6-5 and J is TRBJ2-1; a possible D gene is TRBD1 (6 bases). There are 11 residues in the CDR3. Germline values: CDR1 MNHEY, CDR2 SVGAGI. V was pared by 10 bases and J by 8 bases, with 12 bases between. The CDR3 DNA sequence: TGTGCCACCGATGGGGGCGATGAGCAGTTCTTC. Its translation is CATDGGDEQFF.

This chain links TRBV2 with TRBJ1-4; D is unclear. V was pared by 0 bases and J by 10 bases, with 3 bases between. This CDR3 is built from 11 residues. Per germline, CDR1 SNHLY and CDR2 FYNNEI. The CDR3 region has the DNA TGTGCCAGCAGTGAAGCCGGAAAACTGTTTTTT. It codes for CASSEAGKLFF.

This clone came up once. The rearrangement links TRBV14 to TRBJ2-7; D may be TRBD2 (6 bases). Germline assignment: CDR1 SGHDN and CDR2 FVKESK. V was shortened by 3 bases and J by 3 bases, with 12 bases between the two germline ends. The CDR3 is made up of 14 amino acids. CDR3 residues: CASSHWDFHYEQYF. The CDR3 region has the DNA TGTGCCAGCAGCCATTGGGACTTCCACTACGAGCAGTACTTC. Looking up the rest from reference TRBV14 and TRBJ2-7 gives the full variable domain: EAGVTQFPSHSVIEKGQTVTLRCDPISGHDNLYWYRRVMGKEIKFLLHFVKESKQDESGMPNNRFLAERTGGTYSTLKVQPAELEDSGVYFCASSHWDFHYEQYFGPGTRLTVT.

The gene calls are TRBV7-9 and TRBJ1-2; 8 bases line up with TRBD1. The junction had 3 bases not matched to a gene; V was cut back by 1 base and J by 5 bases. This CDR3 comprises 14 residues. In germline, CDR1 is SEHNR, CDR2 FQNEAQ (reference sequence). The CDR3 sequence: CASSLGRQGYGYTF. Here the CDR3 DNA reads TGTGCCAGCAGCTTAGGGCGACAGGGGTATGGCTACACCTTC.

The chain couples TRBV2 to TRBJ2-3; the D is unclear. The CDR3 consists of 16 residues. From germline, CDR1 is SNHLY and CDR2 FYNNEI. V lost 6 bases to trimming and J lost 0 bases, with 16 bases between them. The CDR3, as DNA: TGTGCCAGCAGCAACCGTTTGGACGGGAGCACAGATACGCAGTATTTT. Translating it yields CASSNRLDGSTDTQYF.

The genes are TRBV10-1 and TRBJ1-1; 11 bases agree with TRBD1. Germline V gives CDR1 WNHNN, CDR2 SYGVQD (reference sequence). The CDR3 contains 18 residues. The trim removed 3 bases at V and 4 bases at J, leaving 13 bases unmatched. This chain's CDR3 is CASSDLKDRGLGSTEAFF. The CDR3 region has the DNA TGCGCCAGCAGTGACCTTAAGGACAGGGGGCTAGGAAGCACTGAAGCTTTCTTT.

The rearrangement joins TRBV13 to TRBJ1-1; 8 nucleotides match TRBD1. Germline-derived CDR1 and CDR2 are PRHDT and FYEKMQ (reference sequence). Trimming removed 3 bases from V and 1 base from J; junction bases left unmatched: 7. The CDR3 has 16 amino acids. Here the CDR3 reads CASSFLQGAQNTEAFF. Written as DNA, the CDR3 is TGTGCCAGCAGCTTTCTCCAGGGGGCCCAGAACACTGAAGCTTTCTTT.

The sample holds a few counts of this clone. The genes are TRBV27 and TRBJ1-5; TRBD1 matches at 9 bases. The V gene's germline CDR1 is MNHEY and CDR2 SMNVEV (reference sequence). This CDR3 contains 14 residues. The ends lost 3 bases at V and 6 bases at J; junction bases unmatched: 3. The CDR3 sequence: CASSLGQGIQPQHF. The CDR3 coding sequence is TGTGCCAGCAGTTTGGGACAGGGAATTCAGCCCCAGCATTTT.

As to this clone: The junction departs from the called germline gene at one end, perhaps through a read error. V gene TRBV7-7 combines with J gene TRBJ1-1, with D hard to call. The CDR3 length is 13 residues. CDR1 is SSHAT, CDR2 FNYEAQ, per germline (reference sequence). The CDR3, as DNA: TGTGCTAGCAGCTTAGGCCCGGGTTCCGAAGCTTTCTTT. Translation gives CASSLGPGSEAFF.